This T cell receptor beta chain was captured in a study of shared clonotypes between healthy human individuals. Looking at the study overall: The plates for each donor numbered three CD4 naive, three CD4 memory, two CD8 naive and one CD8 memory.

Study results and limitations: Sharing across four donors was highest in naive CD4 (roughly 5%) and lowest in memory CD8 (approximately 0.4%).

This CDR3 is built from 14 residues. J gave up 8 bases and V 3 bases, and 6 bases lay outside the gene matches. Germline V gene lookup returns CDR1 LNHDA and CDR2 SQIVND (reference sequence). Deep-level assay runs were performed. Here immunoSEQ multiplex PCR was the method, and the copy in TCRdb shows in-frame clones only, minus some. The profile shows roughly 2.5 million clones, approximately 94% of them singletons. Details on this clone: What it binds is not known.

What was sequenced was naive CD4+ T cells sorted from blood. Subset specified: CD45RA+ positively selected. This TCR came from a man between 18 and 35 years old in good health. V and J are TRBV19 and TRBJ2-3; 9 bases map to TRBD1. The CDR3 coding sequence is TGTGCCAGTAGTATCCTGGGACAGGGACCTACGCAGTATTTT. Translated: CASSILGQGPTQYF.